The 27 T cell receptor beta chains below come from one sample, sequenced in a study of cytomegalovirus exposure and HLA in healthy donors. The PCR used 60 Vbeta and 13 Jbeta primers. Generated by immunoSEQ multiplex PCR, the TCRdb table keeps only in-frame clones and is missing some. The sample includes around 180,000 clones, about 80% of them seen just once. The source material was PBMCs. The source of these receptors is a woman between 18 and 29 years old in good health and CMV-seropositive.

This clone appeared a single time. The chain is built from TRBV6-5 and TRBJ2-7, with TRBD1 as a possible D gene (5 bases). CDR3 length: 16 amino acids. Per the germline V gene, CDR1 is MNHEY and CDR2 is SVGAGI. Deletions cut 3 bases from V and 0 bases from J, with 15 bases between. CDR3 region: CASSYGPPGSSYEQYF. For the CDR3, the DNA is TGTGCCAGCAGTTATGGGCCCCCAGGGTCCTCCTACGAGCAGTACTTC.

DNA for the CDR3: TGTGCTAGTGGCGACAGAGGTTATGGCTACACCTTC. Translated: CASGDRGYGYTF. This rearrangement joins TRBV12-5 to TRBJ1-2; TRBD1 might be the D (5 bases). CDR1 and CDR2 (germline): LGHNT, FRNRAP. CDR3 length: 12 amino acids. Trimming stripped 6 bases from V and 5 bases from J, with 10 bases between.

J is TRBJ2-5 and V is TRBV4-2, with 7 bases that match TRBD2. V trimming: 0 bases; J trimming: 5 bases; junction bases outside the gene matches: 6. Per the germline V gene, CDR1 is LGHNA and CDR2 is YNFKEQ. This CDR3 spans 15 amino acids. This CDR3 reads CASSQDYLAAETQYF. CDR3 bases: TGTGCCAGCAGCCAAGATTATCTAGCGGCGGAGACCCAGTACTTC.

V gene TRBV19 combines with J gene TRBJ2-1; TRBD2 matches 7 bases. CDR1 and CDR2 (germline): LNHDA, SQIVND (reference sequence). CDR3 length: 15 residues. The ends lost 7 bases at V and 0 bases at J; junction bases unmatched: 6. The CDR3 bases are TGTGCCAGTACGGTAAGCGGGGCCTCCTACAATGAGCAGTTCTTC. Protein sequence: CASTVSGASYNEQFF.

The V gene is TRBV5-4, the J gene TRBJ2-7, with unresolved D. Germline V CDR1 and CDR2: SGHNT, YYREEE (reference sequence). CDR3 length: 13 amino acids. The V end lost 0 bases, the J end lost 3 bases, and 7 bases lay between the germline ends. In DNA, the CDR3 is TGTGCCAGCAGCTTGGATCTGAACTACGAGCAGTACGTC. Translating gives CASSLDLNYEQYV.

This chain uses TRBV7-2 with TRBJ1-4, with unresolved D. The length of the CDR3 is 13 residues. Deletions cut 3 bases from V and 5 bases from J, with 7 bases between. Per the germline V gene, CDR1 is SGHTA and CDR2 is FQGNSA. CDR3 region: CASSFSRNEKLFF. CDR3 in DNA: TGTGCCAGCAGCTTTTCCAGGAATGAAAAACTGTTTTTT.

The gene calls are TRBV7-9 and TRBJ2-2, with 7 bases aligning to TRBD1. CDR3 length: 17 amino acids. J lost 5 bases, V lost 3 bases, and 12 bases had no gene match. CDR1 is SEHNR and CDR2 is FQNEAQ in the germline V gene (reference sequence). CDR3 region: CASSLSAGRGLTGELFF. CDR3 nucleotide sequence: TGTGCCAGCAGCTTGAGTGCGGGCAGGGGGTTGACCGGGGAGCTGTTTTTT. Combining the CDR3 with reference TRBV7-9 and TRBJ2-2 gives the whole variable domain DTGVSQNPRHKITKRGQNVTFRCDPISEHNRLYWYRQTLGQGPEFLTYFQNEAQLEKSRLLSDRFSAERPKGSFSTLEIQRTEQGDSAMYLCASSLSAGRGLTGELFFGEGSRLTVL.

This rearrangement joins TRBV29-1 to TRBJ1-2, with 8 bases that match TRBD1. With V trimmed by 3 bases and J by 1 base, 7 bases remained unmatched. Germline CDR1 is SQVTM and CDR2 is ANQGSEA. This CDR3 comprises 15 residues. CDR3 sequence: CSVDRTGLGNYGYTF. The CDR3 nucleotides read TGCAGCGTTGACCGGACAGGGCTCGGTAACTATGGCTACACCTTC.

The chain has TRBV28 and TRBJ1-2; 7 bases are shared with TRBD1. With V trimmed by 5 bases and J by 4 bases, 22 bases remained unmatched. The CDR3 has 19 amino acids. CDR1 is MDHEN and CDR2 is SYDVKM in the germline V gene. CDR3 nucleotides: TGTGCCAGCAGTGATCCTAAAATCGGGACAGTGGGGGATCCCTATGGCTACACCTTC. Protein: CASSDPKIGTVGDPYGYTF.

The chain joins TRBV5-1 to TRBJ2-1; D is ambiguous. Per the germline V gene, CDR1 is SGHRS and CDR2 is YFSETQ. V was pared by 2 bases and J by 0 bases, with 9 bases between. The CDR3 is made up of 15 amino acids. The CDR3 sequence: CASSFSLSSYNEQFF. The CDR3 DNA is TGCGCCAGCAGCTTTTCCCTGAGCTCCTACAATGAGCAGTTCTTC.

The rearrangement links TRBV6-1 to TRBJ1-1; D is ambiguous. Germline values: CDR1 MNHNS, CDR2 SASEGT. V gave up 4 bases and J gave up 4 bases, with 13 bases separating them. This CDR3 has 14 residues. The CDR3 nucleotides read TGTGCCAGCAGTGCCTTCGCTCGGAGCACTGAAGCTTTCTTT. Residues: CASSAFARSTEAFF.

In this sample, this clone turned up a few times. The chain couples TRBV19 to TRBJ1-4; TRBD1 matches 7 bases. Germline CDR1 reads LNHDA; CDR2 reads SQIVND (reference sequence). This CDR3 spans 15 amino acids. Trimming at V came to 8 bases and at J to 5 bases, leaving 11 bases not matched to a gene. The CDR3 DNA follows: TGTGCCAGTCGAAACAGGGGTTTGGGGAATGAAAAACTGTTTTTT. As protein: CASRNRGLGNEKLFF.

The chain uses TRBV29-1 and TRBJ2-1; D is unclear. The V and J ends lost 4 bases and 1 base respectively, with 8 bases between them. This CDR3 is 13 amino acids long. CDR1 is SQVTM, CDR2 ANQGSEA, per germline. The CDR3, as DNA: TGCAGCGTTGTCCCCAGGTCCTACAATGAGCAGTTCTTC. Its protein product is CSVVPRSYNEQFF.

This clone occurred a few times. The chain joins TRBV13 to TRBJ2-5, with no clear D. The CDR3 covers 15 residues. V lost 3 bases, J lost 1 base, and 12 bases lay in between. Looked up from germline, CDR1 is PRHDT and CDR2 is FYEKMQ (reference sequence). In nucleotides, the CDR3 is TGTGCCAGCAGCTTCCCCAGAGCGAGCCAAGAGACCCAGTACTTC. Translated, it gives CASSFPRASQETQYF.

This chain joins TRBV6-5 and TRBJ2-2; tentatively, D is TRBD1 (6 bases). The CDR3 consists of 15 residues. Trimming took 8 bases from V and 1 from J, leaving 14 bases between them. Per the germline V gene, CDR1 is MNHEY and CDR2 is SVGAGI. CDR3 sequence: CASGTSRGNTGELFF. The CDR3 nucleotides are TGTGCCAGCGGAACGAGCAGGGGGAACACCGGGGAGCTGTTTTTT.

This chain uses TRBV5-1 with TRBJ1-1; no reliable D call. Germline-derived CDR1 and CDR2 are SGHRS and YFSETQ. The ends were cut back, 0 bases at V and 3 bases at J, with 9 bases in the middle. The CDR3 is 14 amino acids. As DNA, the CDR3 is TGCGCCAGCAGCTTGGATCCGGGTTACACTGAAGCTTTCTTT. Residues: CASSLDPGYTEAFF. Full variable domain (missing parts from reference TRBV5-1 and TRBJ1-1): KAGVTQTPRYLIKTRGQQVTLSCSPISGHRSVSWYQQTPGQGLQFLFEYFSETQRNKGNFPGRFSGRQFSNSRSEMNVSTLELGDSALYLCASSLDPGYTEAFFGQGTRLTVV.

This chain joins TRBV5-5 and TRBJ1-1, with TRBD1 as a possible D gene (5 bases). CDR1 and CDR2 (germline): SGHKS, YYEKEE (reference sequence). CDR3 length equals 13 residues. Trimming cost V 5 bases and J 1 base, with 9 bases left between them. CDR3 nucleotide sequence: TGTGCCAGCAGGGTGGGGCAGAACACTGAAGCTTTCTTT. Residues: CASRVGQNTEAFF.

The CDR3, as DNA: TGTGCCAGCAGCCTCACCGGGACAGGGGTTCGAAACACCATATATTTT. Protein: CASSLTGTGVRNTIYF. The chain combines TRBV7-9 with TRBJ1-3, with TRBD1 identical over 10 bases. With 5 bases clipped from V and 5 bases from J, the junction kept 9 bases outside the gene matches. Germline CDR1 SEHNR, CDR2 FQNEAQ (reference sequence). The CDR3 spans 16 residues. Combining the CDR3 with reference TRBV7-9 and TRBJ1-3 gives the whole variable domain DTGVSQNPRHKITKRGQNVTFRCDPISEHNRLYWYRQTLGQGPEFLTYFQNEAQLEKSRLLSDRFSAERPKGSFSTLEIQRTEQGDSAMYLCASSLTGTGVRNTIYFGEGSWLTVV.

This clone turned up a few times. This chain connects TRBV4-1 to TRBJ2-2; possibly TRBD1 for D (5 bases). V lost 0 bases, J lost 4 bases, and 15 bases lay in between. The CDR3 runs 17 residues. Per germline, CDR1 MGHRA and CDR2 YSYEKL. CDR3 nucleotide sequence: TGCGCCAGCAGCCAAGAGACAGCGATCGTCGGCACCGGGGAGCTGTTTTTT. This translates into CASSQETAIVGTGELFF.

This clone was found a few times. The V gene is TRBV6-6, the J gene TRBJ1-1, with 9 bases matching TRBD1. This CDR3 has 15 amino acids. V shed 6 bases and J 1 base; nucleotides not matched to a gene: 6. CDR1 is MNHNY, CDR2 SVGAGI, per germline (reference sequence). CDR3 sequence reads: CASSRPGQGNTEAFF. The DNA of the CDR3 is TGTGCCAGCAGCCGCCCGGGACAGGGGAACACTGAAGCTTTCTTT.

The V call is TRBV4-2, the J call TRBJ2-1; 8 bases fit TRBD1. The V segment lost 4 bases and the J segment 4 bases; nucleotides outside the gene matches: 9. The CDR3 runs 16 residues. The germline gives CDR1 LGHNA, CDR2 YNFKEQ. CDR3: CASSPSPGQGYNEQFF. CDR3 bases: TGTGCCAGCAGCCCTTCCCCCGGACAGGGTTACAATGAGCAGTTCTTC.

Regarding this clone: Germline and junction disagree at one end, which may indicate a read error. The chain recombines TRBV28 with TRBJ2-4; D might be TRBD2 (6 bases). CDR1 is MDHEN and CDR2 is SYDVKM in the germline V gene. CDR3 length: 13 residues. CDR3 in amino acids: CASTPGGGNSQYF. The CDR3 DNA sequence: TGTGCCAGCACCCCCGGGGGTGGGAACAGTCAGTACTTC.

This sequence joins TRBV5-5 and TRBJ2-1, with D possibly matching TRBD2 (6 bases). This CDR3 has 16 residues. Germline CDR1 is SGHKS and CDR2 is YYEKEE (reference sequence). V was trimmed by 1 base and J by 0 bases, leaving 11 bases between them. The CDR3 reads CASSLQYGSSYNEQFF. CDR3 DNA sequence: TGTGCCAGCAGCTTGCAATACGGGAGCTCCTACAATGAGCAGTTCTTC.

This chain links TRBV7-2 with TRBJ1-1, with 7 bases fitting TRBD1. The CDR3 is 14 amino acids. Germline CDR1 is SGHTA and CDR2 is FQGNSA. The V segment lost 5 bases and the J segment 0 bases; nucleotides outside the gene matches: 3. The CDR3 loop is CASSQGQLNTEAFF. The CDR3 DNA is TGTGCCAGCAGCCAGGGACAGCTGAACACTGAAGCTTTCTTT.

The genes are TRBV30 and TRBJ1-1; 7 bases are a match to TRBD1. Trimming took 0 bases from V and 9 from J; bases not matched to a gene: 7. Per the germline V gene, CDR1 is GTSNPN and CDR2 is SVGIG (reference sequence). The CDR3 sequence is 13 residues long. Here the CDR3 DNA reads TGTGCCTGGAGTGTAAGGGGACAGACTAAAGCTTTCTTT. Amino acid sequence: CAWSVRGQTKAFF.

V and J are TRBV2 and TRBJ2-3; 7 nucleotides agree with TRBD2. The germline CDR1 and CDR2 sequences are SNHLY and FYNNEI. The junction had 4 bases not matched to a gene; V was cut back by 3 bases and J by 4 bases. This CDR3 has 14 amino acids. The CDR3, as DNA: TGTGCCAGCAGTGACATAAGCGGGGCAGATACGCAGTATTTT. It codes for CASSDISGADTQYF.

The genes are TRBV6-1 and TRBJ1-5; D perhaps matches TRBD1 (5 bases). Trimming shortened V by 3 bases and J by 6 bases, and 12 bases separated the two germline ends. Germline CDR1 reads MNHNS; CDR2 reads SASEGT. The CDR3 spans 14 residues. The CDR3 coding sequence is TGTGCCAGCAGTGAGGTTTGGAGGGGTCAGCCCCAGCATTTT. Its protein product is CASSEVWRGQPQHF.